This passage covers 21 T cell receptor beta chains from one sample sequenced in a study of CD8 T cells in ankylosing spondylitis. TCRdb independently ran MiXCR on the 5' RACE reads; one entry per CDR3 protein. The repertoire holds 150,000 to 250,000 distinct CDR3 sequences, with roughly 13% as singletons. The sample comprised blood, either unsorted or a sorted T cell fraction (not recorded which). These TCRs come from a male donor with ankylosing spondylitis or in good health (not recorded which).

This clonotype was seen only a few times. The rearrangement links TRBV11-3 to TRBJ1-1; D not certain. Germline CDR1 SGHNT, CDR2 YENEEA. V dropped 2 bases and J dropped 6 bases, with 10 bases sitting between them. This CDR3 is built from 13 residues. As DNA, the CDR3 is TGTGCCAGCAGCTTAATTGGTACAGCTGAAGCTTTCTTT. Its translation: CASSLIGTAEAFF.

This clonotype was counted at least ten times. J is TRBJ2-7 and V is TRBV27; tentatively, D is TRBD1 or TRBD2 (5 bases each). Germline V gene data show CDR1 as MNHEY and CDR2 as SMNVEV (reference sequence). V lost 3 bases, J lost 0 bases, and 15 bases lay in between. The CDR3 is made up of 16 amino acids. For the CDR3, the DNA is TGTGCCAGCAGTTTGGATCGTGGGACGAACTCCTACGAGCAGTACTTC. The encoded protein is CASSLDRGTNSYEQYF.

This clonotype was found once. This rearrangement joins TRBV10-1 to TRBJ2-7, with TRBD1 matching over 10 bases. CDR1 WNHNN and CDR2 SYGVQD come from the germline V gene (reference sequence). The CDR3 extends over 14 amino acids. The J segment lost 3 bases and the V segment lost 4 bases, leaving 3 bases of the junction unmatched. The CDR3 DNA sequence: TGCGCCAGCAGTGGGGGACAGGGGATCTACGAGCAGTACTTC. Amino acid sequence: CASSGGQGIYEQYF.

This clonotype was counted between two and nine times. This chain uses TRBV3-1 with TRBJ2-5; 8 nucleotides match TRBD1. The CDR3 loop spans 17 amino acids. J lost 2 bases, V lost 4 bases, and 12 bases had no gene match. Germline V gene sequence: CDR1 LGHDT, CDR2 YNNKEL (reference sequence). CDR3 loop: CASSREGTGFLQETQYF. In DNA form, the CDR3 reads TGTGCCAGCAGCCGAGAGGGGACAGGCTTCTTACAAGAGACCCAGTACTTC.

This clonotype was picked up a small number of times. The rearrangement links TRBV11-2 to TRBJ2-7; 12 nucleotides line up with TRBD2. V dropped 5 bases and J dropped 0; count of bases not matched to a gene: 8. Germline V gene lookup returns CDR1 SGHAT and CDR2 FQNNGV. The CDR3 loop spans 17 amino acids. The chain's CDR3 is CASSHRLAGESSYEQYF. The CDR3 nucleotides are TGTGCCAGCAGCCACAGACTAGCGGGAGAAAGCTCCTACGAGCAGTACTTC.

V is TRBV14 and J is TRBJ2-1; TRBD2 is a possible D gene (7 bases). CDR1 SGHDN and CDR2 FVKESK come from the germline V gene. Trimming left V 4 bases short and J 2 bases short, with 15 bases between. This CDR3 spans 16 amino acids. The CDR3 sequence is CASSLQGGGAYNEQFF. The CDR3 DNA sequence: TGTGCCAGCAGCCTCCAGGGAGGGGGGGCCTACAATGAGCAGTTCTTC.

This clonotype was counted many times. The chain couples TRBV4-1 to TRBJ1-1; D might be TRBD1 (5 bases). Germline values: CDR1 MGHRA, CDR2 YSYEKL. Trimming left V 3 bases short and J 4 bases short, with 9 bases between. The CDR3 length is 13 residues. The CDR3 region is CASSHPGGTEAFF. CDR3 nucleotides: TGCGCCAGCAGCCACCCTGGGGGCACTGAAGCTTTCTTT.

This sequence joins TRBV6-5 and TRBJ2-7, with D maybe TRBD2 (6 bases). CDR3 size: 16 residues. Trimming pared 0 bases from V and 6 bases from J, leaving 18 bases between. CDR1 and CDR2 from the germline V gene are MNHEY and SVGAGI. The CDR3 loop reads CASSYSLAGLLSEQYF. The CDR3 DNA follows: TGTGCCAGCAGTTACTCACTGGCGGGACTCCTTTCCGAGCAGTACTTC.

This chain connects TRBV11-2 to TRBJ2-7; D remains ambiguous. The CDR3 runs to 16 residues. Germline V lookup: CDR1 SGHAT, CDR2 FQNNGV. V was pared by 1 base and J by 0 bases, with 13 bases between. The CDR3 loop is CASSLGWGEDSYEQYF. Here the CDR3 DNA reads TGTGCCAGCAGCTTAGGATGGGGTGAAGACTCCTACGAGCAGTACTTC.

In its sample, this clonotype was seen a few times. This chain joins TRBV24-1 and TRBJ2-2; D is unclear. The CDR3 has 12 residues. The germline gives CDR1 KGHDR, CDR2 SFDVKD. V dropped 2 bases and J dropped 4 bases, with 1 base sitting between them. The CDR3 nucleotides are TGTGCCACCAGTGATTCCACCGGGGAGCTGTTTTTT. The encoded protein is CATSDSTGELFF.

CDR3 amino acids: CASIPTSAGPYTQYF. Here the CDR3 DNA reads TGTGCCAGCATCCCGACTAGCGCGGGTCCTTATACGCAGTATTTT. The V and J genes are TRBV9 and TRBJ2-3, with TRBD2 identical over 8 bases. In germline, CDR1 is SGDLS, CDR2 YYNGEE. V was pared by 6 bases and J by 7 bases, with 13 bases of the junction left unmatched. This CDR3 contains 15 residues.

This clonotype was observed a handful of times. J is TRBJ2-3 and V is TRBV9, with 11 bases fitting TRBD2. Germline CDR1 is SGDLS and CDR2 is YYNGEE. The CDR3 extends over 15 amino acids. Germline trimming cut 4 bases from V and 6 bases from J; bases unmatched to any gene: 7. The CDR3 DNA reads as TGTGCCAGCAGCTTCAGTAGCGGGAGGGCCGATACGCAGTATTTT. The encoded protein is CASSFSSGRADTQYF.

This clonotype has a handful of counts. This chain uses TRBV25-1 with TRBJ2-7; no reliable D call. V shed 1 base and J shed 4 bases, with 11 bases lying between them. CDR3 size: 14 residues. Germline CDR1 and CDR2: MGHDK and SYGVNS. The CDR3 reads CASSESGQAYEQYF. The CDR3 DNA follows: TGTGCCAGCAGTGAATCTGGCCAGGCATACGAGCAGTACTTC.

The chain joins TRBV3-1 to TRBJ1-1; 8 bases are a match to TRBD1. The germline gives CDR1 LGHDT, CDR2 YNNKEL (reference sequence). Trimming at V came to 7 bases and at J to 6 bases, leaving 16 bases not matched to a gene. The CDR3 extends over 16 amino acids. DNA of the CDR3: TGTGCCAGCACCCTAGGGGCAGGGGGCGAATTCTCTGAAGCTTTCTTT. Residues: CASTLGAGGEFSEAFF. The full variable domain, in which reference TRBV3-1 and TRBJ1-1 provide the parts outside the CDR3, is DTAVSQTPKYLVTQMGNDKSIKCEQNLGHDTMYWYKQDSKKFLKIMFSYNNKELIINETVPNRFSPKSPDKAHLNLHINSLELGDSAVYFCASTLGAGGEFSEAFFGQGTRLTVV.

V and J are TRBV6-1 and TRBJ1-6; no clear D. CDR3 length: 16 amino acids. V was trimmed by 11 bases and J by 10 bases, leaving 27 bases between them. Germline CDR1 reads MNHNS; CDR2 reads SASEGT. The CDR3, as DNA: TGTGCCTCCCGGTTAAGACGGGAACTTAAGCGGTCACCCCTCCACTTT. Translating gives CASRLRRELKRSPLHF.

This sequence joins TRBV7-2 and TRBJ2-7; TRBD2 might be the D (5 bases). The CDR3 covers 16 residues. Per the germline V gene, CDR1 is SGHTA and CDR2 is FQGNSA. V was shortened by 1 base and J by 6 bases, with 19 bases between the two germline ends. CDR3 sequence reads: CASSLGSFLRRGEQYF. In DNA, the CDR3 is TGTGCCAGCAGCTTAGGGAGCTTTCTACGCCGGGGCGAGCAGTACTTC. The whole variable domain, filled in from reference TRBV7-2 and TRBJ2-7, reads GAGVSQSPSNKVTEKGKDVELRCDPISGHTALYWYRQSLGQGLEFLIYFQGNSAPDKSGLPSDRFSAERTGGSVSTLTIQRTQQEDSAVYLCASSLGSFLRRGEQYFGPGTRLTVT.

V is TRBV4-2 and J is TRBJ2-1, with D perhaps TRBD2 (6 bases). Germline CDR1 is LGHNA and CDR2 is YNFKEQ. The V and J ends lost 0 bases and 0 bases respectively, with 15 bases between them. The CDR3 has 18 residues. CDR3 sequence reads: CASSQDLERAHSYNEQFF. The CDR3 region has the DNA TGTGCCAGCAGCCAAGATTTAGAGCGGGCCCACTCCTACAATGAGCAGTTCTTC.

This clonotype was seen more than once but under ten times. The chain carries TRBV10-2 and TRBJ2-4; TRBD2 matches 7 bases. This CDR3 has 13 residues. Trimming took 4 bases from V and 9 from J; bases not matched to a gene: 6. Germline loops: CDR1 WSHSY, CDR2 SAAADI. CDR3 region: CASSGQGLIIQYF. The DNA of the CDR3 is TGCGCCAGCAGTGGCCAGGGACTAATCATTCAGTACTTC.

This chain links TRBV5-1 with TRBJ1-1; D might be TRBD1 (6 bases). Germline CDR1 is SGHRS and CDR2 is YFSETQ. Trimming pared 4 bases from V and 3 bases from J, leaving 16 bases between. The length of the CDR3 is 15 residues. CDR3 sequence (DNA): TGCGCCAGCAGCGGGGACAACCCGTGGGACACTGAAGCTTTCTTT. Protein sequence: CASSGDNPWDTEAFF.

The V call is TRBV2, the J call TRBJ2-7, with D perhaps TRBD1 (6 bases). CDR3 length equals 14 residues. V was cut by 7 bases and J by 7 bases, with 20 bases left in between. Looked up from germline, CDR1 is SNHLY and CDR2 is FYNNEI. DNA for the CDR3: TGTGCCAGCAAGGATGGGACAATCCTATGGGAGCAGTACTTC. Its protein is CASKDGTILWEQYF. Supplemented by reference TRBV2 and TRBJ2-7, the full variable domain reads EPEVTQTPSHQVTQMGQEVILRCVPISNHLYFYWYRQILGQKVEFLVSFYNNEISEKSEIFDDQFSVERPDGSNFTLKIRSTKLEDSAMYFCASKDGTILWEQYFGPGTRLTVT.

This sequence joins TRBV25-1 and TRBJ2-1, with 13 bases lining up with TRBD2. The CDR3 spans 19 residues. V gave up 6 bases and J gave up 0 bases; unmatched junction bases: 11. Germline-derived CDR1 and CDR2 are MGHDK and SYGVNS. CDR3 loop: CASSPGTSGVRSSYNEQFF. For the CDR3, the DNA is TGTGCCAGCAGCCCAGGGACTAGCGGGGTTAGAAGCTCCTACAATGAGCAGTTCTTC.